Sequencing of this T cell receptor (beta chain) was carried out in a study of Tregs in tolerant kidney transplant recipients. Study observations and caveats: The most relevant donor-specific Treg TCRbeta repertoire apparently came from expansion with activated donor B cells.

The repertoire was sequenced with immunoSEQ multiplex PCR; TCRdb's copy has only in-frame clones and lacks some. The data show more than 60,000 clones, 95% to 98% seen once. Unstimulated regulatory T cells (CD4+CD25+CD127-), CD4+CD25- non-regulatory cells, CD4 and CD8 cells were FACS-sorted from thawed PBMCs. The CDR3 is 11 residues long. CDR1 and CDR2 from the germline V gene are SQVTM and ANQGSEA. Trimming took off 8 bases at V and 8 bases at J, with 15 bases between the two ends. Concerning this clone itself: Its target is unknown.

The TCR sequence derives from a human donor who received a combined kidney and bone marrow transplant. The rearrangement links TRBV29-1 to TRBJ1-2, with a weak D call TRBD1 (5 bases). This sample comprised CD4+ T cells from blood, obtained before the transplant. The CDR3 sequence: CSTRRGLGYTF. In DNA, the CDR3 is TGCAGCACCCGGAGGGGTTTGGGCTACACCTTC.